These 10 T cell receptor beta chains came from one sample sequenced in a study of T cells in Graves' hyperthyroidism and ophthalmopathy. Amplification of TCR beta CDR3 regions was performed using RNA transcripts as template. First-round RT-PCR of the TCR CDR3 relied on the HTBI primer set. Via MiXCR, TCRdb re-called the multiplex PCR reads, giving one row per CDR3 protein. The sample includes 490,000 or so distinct CDR3 sequences, about 16% of them seen just once. The sequenced material came from blood. The receptor set was obtained from a woman aged 30 to 39 with Graves' ophthalmopathy.

This clonotype has only a few counts. The chain recombines TRBV6-6 with TRBJ1-4; the D is unclear. V was shortened by 0 bases and J by 4 bases, with 9 bases between the two germline ends. Germline CDR1 reads MNHNY; CDR2 reads SVGAGI (reference sequence). The CDR3 loop spans 15 amino acids. The CDR3 is CASSYSGQLNEKLFF. Here the CDR3 DNA reads TGTGCCAGCAGTTACTCAGGGCAGCTTAATGAAAAACTGTTTTTT.

This clonotype has just a few counts. The rearrangement uses TRBV7-2 and TRBJ2-7; a weak D match, TRBD2 (6 bases). Trimming removed 4 bases at V and 7 bases at J, with 11 bases between. The length of the CDR3 is 12 residues. The germline gives CDR1 SGHTA, CDR2 FQGNSA. CDR3 sequence reads: CASSSPGREQYF. CDR3 nucleotide sequence: TGTGCCAGCAGCTCCCCTGGGAGGGAGCAGTACTTC. Using reference TRBV7-2 and TRBJ2-7 for the parts outside the CDR3, the full variable domain is GAGVSQSPSNKVTEKGKDVELRCDPISGHTALYWYRQSLGQGLEFLIYFQGNSAPDKSGLPSDRFSAERTGGSVSTLTIQRTQQEDSAVYLCASSSPGREQYFGPGTRLTVT.

This clonotype came up many times. The V call is TRBV2, the J call TRBJ2-7; D is tentatively TRBD1 or TRBD2 (5 bases each). This CDR3 comprises 13 residues. Per the germline V gene, CDR1 is SNHLY and CDR2 is FYNNEI. Trimming took off 6 bases at V and 5 bases at J, with 14 bases between the two ends. CDR3 amino acids: CASRRDPEDEQYF. The CDR3 region has the DNA TGTGCCAGCAGGAGGGACCCCGAGGACGAGCAGTACTTC. The variable domain in full, with the rest retrieved from reference TRBV2 and TRBJ2-7, is EPEVTQTPSHQVTQMGQEVILRCVPISNHLYFYWYRQILGQKVEFLVSFYNNEISEKSEIFDDQFSVERPDGSNFTLKIRSTKLEDSAMYFCASRRDPEDEQYFGPGTRLTVT.

CDR3 in amino acids: CATSGRGAASPLHF. CDR3 coding DNA: TGTGCCACCAGCGGCCGGGGGGCAGCTTCACCCCTCCACTTT. The V and J genes are TRBV15 and TRBJ1-6; D perhaps matches TRBD1 (6 bases). The V gene's germline CDR1 is LNHNV and CDR2 YYDKDF (reference sequence). This CDR3 is 14 amino acids long. Trimming stripped 5 bases from V and 9 bases from J, with 14 bases between.

There are a few counts of this clonotype. V and J are TRBV7-9 and TRBJ2-1; D possibly matches TRBD1 or TRBD2 (5 bases each). This CDR3 has 14 residues. The V gene lost 5 bases and the J gene lost 6 bases, with 14 bases spanning the gap. The germline V gene has CDR1 SEHNR and CDR2 FQNEAQ (reference sequence). In nucleotides, the CDR3 is TGTGCCAGCAGCCCCGGGACCCCTTCCAATGAGCAGTTCTTC. Translated: CASSPGTPSNEQFF. The entire variable domain, with the rest obtained from reference TRBV7-9 and TRBJ2-1, is as follows: DTGVSQNPRHKITKRGQNVTFRCDPISEHNRLYWYRQTLGQGPEFLTYFQNEAQLEKSRLLSDRFSAERPKGSFSTLEIQRTEQGDSAMYLCASSPGTPSNEQFFGPGTRLTVL.

The gene calls are TRBV10-3 and TRBJ1-1; maybe TRBD1 (6 bases). This CDR3 comprises 15 residues. Germline CDR1 is ENHRY and CDR2 is SYGVKD. The V end lost 2 bases, the J end lost 5 bases, and 15 bases lay between the germline ends. CDR3 region: CAISENPGAGTEAFF. CDR3 DNA: TGTGCCATCAGTGAGAACCCAGGGGCGGGGACTGAAGCTTTCTTT.

This clonotype has a count of ten or more. CDR3 protein: CASSFLLDPYEQYF. As DNA, the CDR3 is TGTGCCAGCAGTTTTCTCCTCGACCCCTACGAGCAGTACTTC. The chain employs TRBV6-4 and TRBJ2-7; D unresolved. This CDR3 is built from 14 residues. Germline loops: CDR1 MRHNA, CDR2 SNTAGT. Trimming removed 5 bases at V and 2 bases at J, with 13 bases between.

This clonotype was seen repeatedly, ten times or more. The V call is TRBV5-5, the J call TRBJ1-5, with D tentatively TRBD1 (5 bases). Germline V CDR1 and CDR2: SGHKS, YYEKEE (reference sequence). The CDR3 length is 15 residues. Trimming took 4 bases from V and 6 from J, leaving 17 bases between them. The CDR3 region has the DNA TGTGCCAGCAGCGCCGAAGGGGATCTAGGTCAGCCCCAGCATTTT. It translates to CASSAEGDLGQPQHF.

This clonotype was observed many times. The junction does not match germline at one end; this may be a read error. The chain combines TRBV2 with TRBJ2-3; 8 nucleotides line up with TRBD1. Germline lookup yields CDR1 SNHLY and CDR2 FYNNEI. The CDR3 length is 16 residues. The CDR3 protein is CASSQAETGAGDTQYF. The CDR3 DNA reads TGTGCCAGCAGTCAAGCGGAGACAGGGGCGGGAGATACGCAGTATTTT.

This clonotype has a count of ten or more. The V call is TRBV6-1, the J call TRBJ1-1; tentative D call: TRBD1 (6 bases). Trimming left V 2 bases short and J 5 bases short, with 12 bases between. Germline CDR1 reads MNHNS; CDR2 reads SASEGT. The CDR3 consists of 14 residues. The CDR3 reads CASSEWGALTEAFF. In nucleotides, the CDR3 is TGTGCCAGCAGTGAATGGGGGGCGCTTACTGAAGCTTTCTTT.